Listed below are T cell receptor beta chains from one sample, sequenced in a study of shared clonotypes between healthy human individuals. Only in-frame clones appear in the TCRdb table, and some are missing; sequencing was by immunoSEQ multiplex PCR. Of millions of clones listed, approximately 95% are singletons. Specimen: naive CD8+ T cells sorted from blood. The receptors come from a man aged 18 to 29 in good health. Both conserved end residues are part of each CDR3. The D gene is left open where the match is weak. Clone size appears in some rows only: once, few, many, or a class for an expanded clone.

. | . | TRBJ2-7 | TRBV7-9 | TGTGCCAGCAGCCACCTGGACACCAACTACGAGCAGTACTTC | CASSHLDTNYEQYF
. | . | TRBJ2-7 | TRBV29-1 | TGCAGCGCTGGGGTAGGGGACGCCGCGAACTTC | CSAGVGDAANF
TRBD1 | . | TRBJ2-3 | TRBV5-4 | TGTGCCAGCAGCTTCGGACAGGGCCGAGATACGCAGTATTTT | CASSFGQGRDTQYF
. | . | TRBJ1-2 | TRBV6-5 | TGTGCCAGCAGATTTATTGAGGGGTATGGCTACACCTTC | CASRFIEGYGYTF
TRBD2 | . | TRBJ2-1 | TRBV5-6 | TGTGCCAGCAGCCCGGATACTAGCGGGGGTAAATACAATGAGCAGTTCTTC | CASSPDTSGGKYNEQFF
TRBD1 | . | TRBJ2-7 | TRBV5-8 | TGTGCCAGCTTCTTAAGTGGGACAGGGCCCGAGCAGTACTTC | CASFLSGTGPEQYF
. | . | TRBJ2-6 | TRBV9 | TGTGCCAGCAGCGACCATGGTGGGGCCAACGTCCTGACTTTC | CASSDHGGANVLTF
TRBD2 | . | TRBJ2-1 | TRBV28 | TGTGCCAGCAGCCGGACCGGGACTAGCTTTCCTGAGCAGTTCTTC | CASSRTGTSFPEQFF
TRBD1 | . | TRBJ2-7 | TRBV5-1 | TGCGCCAGCAGCTTGGACGTCCCGGGACAGGGATCGGGGTTCGACGAGCAGTACTTC | CASSLDVPGQGSGFDEQYF
. | . | TRBJ1-1 | TRBV6-5 | TGTGCCAGCAGTTACGATATACGGTGGAACACTGAAGCTTTCTTT | CASSYDIRWNTEAFF
. | . | TRBJ2-2 | TRBV13 | TGTGCCAGCGAAAGCGGGAACACCGGGGAGCTGTTTTTT | CASESGNTGELFF
TRBD2 | . | TRBJ2-7 | TRBV7-9 | TGTGCCAGCAGCTCATGGACTAGCGGCTACGAGCAGTACTTC | CASSSWTSGYEQYF
TRBD1 | . | TRBJ2-5 | TRBV12-5 | TGTGCTAGTGGTCGGCCAGGGGGCCAAGAGACCCAGTACTTC | CASGRPGGQETQYF
TRBD1 | . | TRBJ2-7 | TRBV27 | TGTGCCAGCAGTCCCTCGGACAGGGTCCACGAGCAGTACTTC | CASSPSDRVHEQYF
. | . | TRBJ2-2 | TRBV14 | TGTGCCAGCAGCCAAGAGGTCGGGTTTGGGAACACCGGGGAGCTGTTTTTT | CASSQEVGFGNTGELFF
. | . | TRBJ2-5 | TRBV5-1 | TGCGCCAGCAGCTTGGAGGGCGGAATACAAGAGACCCAGTACTTC | CASSLEGGIQETQYF
. | . | TRBJ2-1 | TRBV30 | TGTGCCTGGTGGGGGGCGGCCAGCCCCTACAATGAGCAGTTCTTC | CAWWGAASPYNEQFF
TRBD2 | . | TRBJ2-7 | TRBV7-9 | TGTGCCAGCAGCTATAGCGGGAGCTCCTACGAGCAGTACTTC | CASSYSGSSYEQYF
TRBD1 | . | TRBJ1-4 | TRBV7-2 | TGTGCCAGCAGCACCTACAGGGGCCACGGGGAAAAACTGTTTTTT | CASSTYRGHGEKLFF
. | . | TRBJ2-5 | TRBV6-6 | TGTGCCAGCAGTTACAAATTGACGGAGACCCAAGAGACCCAGTACTTC | CASSYKLTETQETQYF
. | . | TRBJ2-5 | TRBV10-3 | TGTGCCATCAGTGCGGCAGGGGGGAATGCGGCCCAGTACTTC | CAISAAGGNAAQYF
. | . | TRBJ2-2 | TRBV7-9 | TGTGCCAGCAGCTCCTTCACCGGGGAGCTGTTTTTT | CASSSFTGELFF
TRBD1 | . | TRBJ1-5 | TRBV9 | TGTGCCAGCAGCGCACTACAGGGGGCTGATCAGCCCCAGCATTTT | CASSALQGADQPQHF
TRBD1 | . | TRBJ2-7 | TRBV29-1 | TGCAGCGTTGCCGGGACAGGTAGTTCCGAGCAGTACTTC | CSVAGTGSSEQYF
. | few | TRBJ2-7 | TRBV28 | TGTGCCAGCAGTCTAAGCTCCTACGAGCAGTACTTC | CASSLSSYEQYF
TRBD2 | . | TRBJ2-2 | TRBV7-3 | TGTGCCAGCAGCGCAGACGGGGGGAGAGATACCGGGGAGCTGTTTTTT | CASSADGGRDTGELFF
. | . | TRBJ2-1 | TRBV4-1 | TGCGCCAGCAGCCAAGATGGCCGTGAGCAGTTCTTC | CASSQDGREQFF
. | few | TRBJ1-6 | TRBV4-1 | TGCGCCAGCAGCCCACGGGACTCCTATAATTCACCCCTCCACTTT | CASSPRDSYNSPLHF
. | . | TRBJ1-6 | TRBV7-9 | TGTGCCAGCAGCTCCTACGTAGGGGTGGGGACGTGGAATTCACCCCTCCACTTT | CASSSYVGVGTWNSPLHF
TRBD2 | . | TRBJ2-2 | TRBV7-2 | TGTGCCAGCAGCTTCCCCGGGACAGGACTAGCGGGAGTATCCGGGGAGCTGTTTTTT | CASSFPGTGLAGVSGELFF
TRBD1 | . | TRBJ2-5 | TRBV13 | TGTGCCAGCAGCCCCCCGGGACAGGGAGAAGAGACCCAGTACTTC | CASSPPGQGEETQYF
. | . | TRBJ2-7 | TRBV27 | TGTGCCAGCAGTTTTCCCGGCTACGAGCAGTACTTC | CASSFPGYEQYF
. | . | TRBJ2-7 | TRBV6-5 | TGTGCCAGCAGTCCTCCGGAGACCTACGAGCAGTACTTC | CASSPPETYEQYF
TRBD2 | . | TRBJ2-1 | TRBV4-1 | TGCGCCAGCAGCCAAACGAATATAGCGGGGGATTATTACAATGAGCAGTTCTTC | CASSQTNIAGDYYNEQFF
. | few | TRBJ1-1 | TRBV30 | TGTGCCTGGAGTGTAGCGGGGGATGAAGCTTTCTTT | CAWSVAGDEAFF
. | . | TRBJ1-1 | TRBV27 | TGTGCCAGCAGTTTCGGGGGACACACTGAAGCTTTCTTT | CASSFGGHTEAFF